This TCR beta chain came from a study of control samples from healthy donors and cancer patients. This table comes from immunoSEQ multiplex PCR, and its TCRdb copy is limited to in-frame clones, with some not included. The sample yields approximately 110,000 clones, 90% seen once. This receptor was identified in a human donor in good health. The donor label of this sample is uncertain. What was sequenced was blood.

The CDR3 is CASSVRRNTEAFF. The CDR3 nucleotides read TGTGCCAGCAGCGTGCGGCGCAACACTGAAGCTTTCTTT. The rearrangement joins TRBV9 to TRBJ1-1, with unresolved D. In germline, CDR1 is SGDLS, CDR2 YYNGEE. CDR3 length: 13 amino acids. Trimming took 2 bases from V and 2 from J, leaving 7 bases between them.